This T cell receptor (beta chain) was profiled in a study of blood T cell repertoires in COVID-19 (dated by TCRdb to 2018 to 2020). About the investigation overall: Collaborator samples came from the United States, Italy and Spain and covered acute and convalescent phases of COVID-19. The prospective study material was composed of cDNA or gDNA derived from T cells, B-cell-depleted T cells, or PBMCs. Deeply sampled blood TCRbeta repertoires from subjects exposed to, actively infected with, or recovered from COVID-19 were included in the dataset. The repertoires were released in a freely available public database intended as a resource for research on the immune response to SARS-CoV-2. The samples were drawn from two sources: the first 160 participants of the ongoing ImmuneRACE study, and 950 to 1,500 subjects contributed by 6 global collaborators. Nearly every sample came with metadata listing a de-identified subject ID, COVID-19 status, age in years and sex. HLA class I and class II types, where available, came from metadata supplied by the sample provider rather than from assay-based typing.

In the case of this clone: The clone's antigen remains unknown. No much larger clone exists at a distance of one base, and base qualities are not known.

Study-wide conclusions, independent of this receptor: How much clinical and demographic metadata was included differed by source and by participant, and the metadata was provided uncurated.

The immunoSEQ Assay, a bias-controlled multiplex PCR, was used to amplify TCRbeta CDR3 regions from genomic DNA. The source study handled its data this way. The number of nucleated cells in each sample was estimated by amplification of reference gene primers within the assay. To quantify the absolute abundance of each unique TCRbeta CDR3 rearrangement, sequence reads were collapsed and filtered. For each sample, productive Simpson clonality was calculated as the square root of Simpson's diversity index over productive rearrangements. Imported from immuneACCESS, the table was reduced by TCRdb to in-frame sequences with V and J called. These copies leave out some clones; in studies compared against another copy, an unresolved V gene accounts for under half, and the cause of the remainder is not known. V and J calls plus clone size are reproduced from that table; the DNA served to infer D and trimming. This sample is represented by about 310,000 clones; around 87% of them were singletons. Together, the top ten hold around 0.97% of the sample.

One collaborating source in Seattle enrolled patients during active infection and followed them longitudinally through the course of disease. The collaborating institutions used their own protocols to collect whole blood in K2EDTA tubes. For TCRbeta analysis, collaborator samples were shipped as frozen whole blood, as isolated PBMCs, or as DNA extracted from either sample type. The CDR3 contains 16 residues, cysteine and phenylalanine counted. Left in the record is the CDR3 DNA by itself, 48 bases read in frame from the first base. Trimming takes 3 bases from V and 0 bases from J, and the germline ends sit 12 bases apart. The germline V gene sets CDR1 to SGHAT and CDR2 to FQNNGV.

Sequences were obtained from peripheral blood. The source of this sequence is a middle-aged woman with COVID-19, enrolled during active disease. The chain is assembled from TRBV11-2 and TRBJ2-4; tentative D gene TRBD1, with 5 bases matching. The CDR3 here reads CASSLVAGLAKNIQYF. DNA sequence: TGTGCCAGCAGCTTGGTCGCAGGGCTAGCCAAAAACATTCAGTACTTC. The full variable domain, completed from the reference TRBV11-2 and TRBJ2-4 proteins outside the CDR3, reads EAGVAQSPRYKIIEKRQSVAFWCNPISGHATLYWYQQILGQGPKLLIQFQNNGVVDDSQLPKDRFSAERLKGVDSTLKIQPAKLEDSAVYLCASSLVAGLAKNIQYFGAGTRLSVL.